These 17 T cell receptor beta chains share one sample of origin, sequenced in a study of identical twins. MiXCR, run by TCRdb on the 5' RACE reads, gives a single entry per CDR3 protein. The profile shows some 790,000 distinct CDR3 sequences, roughly 18% of them singletons. The data were also submitted as part of a second study, on T cells expressing NK-cell markers.

Sequencing was carried out using PBMCs. All receptors derive from a woman younger than 35 in good health.

This clonotype was detected only a few times. The chain is built from TRBV6-5 and TRBJ2-2, with D possibly called TRBD1 or TRBD2 (5 bases each). The CDR3 extends over 14 amino acids. The germline V gene has CDR1 MNHEY and CDR2 SVGAGI. Trimming took off 2 bases at V and 6 bases at J, with 10 bases between the two ends. CDR3 sequence: CASSYGRGSGELFF. In nucleotides, the CDR3 is TGTGCCAGCAGTTACGGTCGGGGCTCCGGGGAGCTGTTTTTT.

This chain uses TRBV10-3 with TRBJ2-7; weak D call: TRBD1 (6 bases). This CDR3 is 13 amino acids long. CDR1 is ENHRY, CDR2 SYGVKD, per germline. The V end lost 7 bases, the J end lost 6 bases, and 16 bases lay between the germline ends. The DNA of the CDR3 is TGTGCCATCATAGGGGCCAGGGGTTCCGAGCAGTACTTC. Encoded protein: CAIIGARGSEQYF.

The rearrangement joins TRBV18 to TRBJ2-1, with D hard to call. Trimming left V 0 bases short and J 4 bases short, with 7 bases between. The germline CDR1 and CDR2 sequences are KGHSH and LQKENI. The CDR3 loop spans 14 amino acids. CDR3 amino acids: CASSPPRVYNEQFF. For the CDR3, the DNA is TGTGCCAGCTCACCACCCAGAGTGTACAATGAGCAGTTCTTC.

The rearrangement links TRBV5-5 to TRBJ2-7; a possible D gene is TRBD1 (6 bases). V was cut by 2 bases and J by 2 bases, with 11 bases left in between. The germline CDR1 and CDR2 sequences are SGHKS and YYEKEE (reference sequence). The CDR3 is 14 amino acids. The CDR3 bases are TGTGCCAGCAGCTTCCGACAGGACCCCTACGAGCAGTACTTC. Protein sequence: CASSFRQDPYEQYF.

In its sample, this clonotype was seen many times. The V and J genes are TRBV12-3 or TRBV12-4 and TRBJ2-3, with TRBD2 as a possible D gene (5 bases). The germline V and J ends were trimmed by 2 bases and 2 bases, with 8 bases remaining between them. The CDR3 is 14 amino acids. Written as DNA, the CDR3 is TGTGCCAGCAGTTTACGGGATTACACAGATACGCAGTATTTT. Encoded protein: CASSLRDYTDTQYF.

V usage is TRBV6-2 or TRBV6-3 and J usage is TRBJ2-7; 10 bases are a match to TRBD1. The CDR3 runs to 14 residues. Unmatched junction bases numbered 4, after V lost 3 bases and J lost 5 bases. The germline gives CDR1 MNHEY, CDR2 SVGEGT. CDR3 DNA: TGTGCCAGCAGTTATGGGACAGGGGTCCACGAGCAGTACTTC. This codes for CASSYGTGVHEQYF.

The chain couples TRBV12-3 or TRBV12-4 to TRBJ2-7; D unclear. This CDR3 spans 14 amino acids. Trimming shortened V by 6 bases and J by 2 bases, and 14 bases separated the two germline ends. The CDR3 bases are TGTGCCAGCAGCCCTCCTAATCAGGCCTACGAGCAGTACTTC. This translates into CASSPPNQAYEQYF.

The table lists this clonotype with a few counts. CDR3 protein: CASSLRGLAEHEQFF. The CDR3 region has the DNA TGCGCCAGCAGCTTACGAGGACTAGCGGAACATGAGCAGTTCTTC. The chain is built from TRBV5-1 and TRBJ2-1, with TRBD2 matching 10 bases. Trimming took 2 bases from V and 8 from J; bases not matched to a gene: 7. The CDR3 is made up of 15 amino acids. Germline lookup yields CDR1 SGHRS and CDR2 YFSETQ. The full variable domain, its missing parts supplied by reference TRBV5-1 and TRBJ2-1, is KAGVTQTPRYLIKTRGQQVTLSCSPISGHRSVSWYQQTPGQGLQFLFEYFSETQRNKGNFPGRFSGRQFSNSRSEMNVSTLELGDSALYLCASSLRGLAEHEQFFGPGTRLTVL.

The CDR3 coding sequence is TGTGCCAGCAGAATACAGGGGTGGCGCGAAATGGACACTGAAGCTTTCTTT. Translation: CASRIQGWREMDTEAFF. The chain joins TRBV27 to TRBJ1-1, with 7 bases matching TRBD1. The CDR3 is 17 amino acids. The germline gives CDR1 MNHEY, CDR2 SMNVEV (reference sequence). The V segment lost 6 bases and the J segment 3 bases; nucleotides outside the gene matches: 16.

There are a few counts of this clonotype. The chain has TRBV11-3 and TRBJ1-1; 7 bases are shared with TRBD1. Unmatched junction bases numbered 7, after V lost 4 bases and J lost 5 bases. Germline CDR1 SGHNT, CDR2 YENEEA. The CDR3 runs to 14 residues. The CDR3 loop reads CASSSRQTGTEAFF. In DNA form, the CDR3 reads TGTGCCAGCAGCTCCCGACAGACAGGGACTGAAGCTTTCTTT.

V and J are TRBV7-2 and TRBJ2-5; no reliable D call. V was shortened by 0 bases and J by 5 bases, with 19 bases between the two germline ends. Germline CDR1 is SGHTA and CDR2 is FQGNSA. CDR3 size: 17 residues. The CDR3 nucleotides are TGTGCCAGCAGCTTAGCCACAGCATGGTCCAGGCGGGAGACCCAGTACTTC. The encoded protein is CASSLATAWSRRETQYF.

This chain links TRBV7-2 with TRBJ1-1, with TRBD1 matching over 7 bases. The length of the CDR3 is 14 residues. CDR1 is SGHTA, CDR2 FQGNSA, per germline. V was clipped by 5 bases and J by 1 base; unmatched bases: 4. CDR3 DNA sequence: TGTGCCAGCAGCAAGGACAGGTGGAACACTGAAGCTTTCTTT. Protein product: CASSKDRWNTEAFF.

The V call is TRBV7-8, the J call TRBJ2-7; maybe TRBD1 (6 bases). The CDR3 contains 15 residues. Germline V CDR1 and CDR2: SGHVS, FQNEAQ. V lost 3 bases and J lost 3, with 15 bases in between. As DNA, the CDR3 is TGTGCCAGCAGCTTCGGACAGCCAATATACTACGAGCAGTACTTC. This gives the protein CASSFGQPIYYEQYF.

The gene calls are TRBV6-5 and TRBJ2-5, with D maybe TRBD1 (6 bases). The CDR3 runs to 16 residues. The germline CDR1 and CDR2 sequences are MNHEY and SVGAGI. Trimming removed 4 bases at V and 5 bases at J, with 20 bases between. CDR3 protein: CASSSTQQGSWETQYF. DNA of the CDR3: TGTGCCAGCAGTTCAACCCAACAGGGTAGCTGGGAGACCCAGTACTTC.

This clonotype showed up just a few times. The V gene is TRBV20-1, the J gene TRBJ2-5, with D unresolved. V was shortened by 3 bases and J by 5 bases, with 13 bases between the two germline ends. In germline, CDR1 is DFQATT, CDR2 SNEGSKA (reference sequence). The CDR3 has 13 residues. The CDR3, as DNA: TGCAGTGCTAGTCTCACTACGGACGAGACCCAGTACTTC. It translates to CSASLTTDETQYF.

The chain carries TRBV9 and TRBJ2-1, with D possibly being TRBD2 (6 bases). Germline loops: CDR1 SGDLS, CDR2 YYNGEE. The CDR3 extends over 14 amino acids. The ends were cut back, 2 bases at V and 3 bases at J, with 9 bases in the middle. The CDR3 loop is CASSVVGSYNEQFF. CDR3 DNA sequence: TGTGCCAGCAGCGTGGTCGGGAGCTACAATGAGCAGTTCTTC.

The table lists this clonotype with a count of one. The CDR3 DNA sequence: TGTGCCTCCGGGACAGTCAATGAAAAACTGTTTTTT. Its translation is CASGTVNEKLFF. The chain combines TRBV6-5 with TRBJ1-4, with 7 bases identical to TRBD1. The germline CDR1 and CDR2 sequences are MNHEY and SVGAGI. The CDR3 spans 12 residues. V dropped 11 bases and J dropped 5; count of bases not matched to a gene: 5.